This paragraph covers one TCR beta chain sequence. Its antigen is unidentified. This sample was included in a study of cytomegalovirus exposure and HLA in healthy donors. Study-wide findings and caveats: Likely technical artifact: a cluster of highly shared sequence variants.

60 Vbeta and 13 Jbeta primers were used in PCR. Source study methods: An analysis performed later counted 70 million to 90 million unique TCR beta chains (approximately 10 million of them shared). Some clones are missing from TCRdb's copy, which holds only in-frame ones; the method was immunoSEQ multiplex PCR. D and trimming were read from the DNA, whereas the V and J calls and clone size are those reported in that table. There are roughly 180,000 clones in the sample; approximately 80% occur only once, and 1.2% lies in the top ten. This TCR was sampled from a boy aged 2 to 10 in good health and CMV-seronegative. The sequenced sample was PBMCs.

CDR3 DNA: TGTGCCAGCTCATCGGACAGGGGAGAGACCCAGTACTTC. It encodes CASSSDRGETQYF. The J gene is TRBJ2-5, the V gene TRBV18; 9 nucleotides match TRBD1. Per the germline V gene, CDR1 is KGHSH and CDR2 is LQKENI. The CDR3 runs to 13 residues. Losses at the gene ends were 5 bases for V and 4 bases for J; bases not matched to a gene: 2. Based on the CDR3 plus reference TRBV18 and TRBJ2-5, the full variable domain is NAGVMQNPRHLVRRRGQEARLRCSPMKGHSHVYWYRQLPEEGLKFMVYLQKENIIDESGMPKERFSAEFPKEGPSILRIQQVVRGDSAAYFCASSSDRGETQYFGPGTRLLVL.